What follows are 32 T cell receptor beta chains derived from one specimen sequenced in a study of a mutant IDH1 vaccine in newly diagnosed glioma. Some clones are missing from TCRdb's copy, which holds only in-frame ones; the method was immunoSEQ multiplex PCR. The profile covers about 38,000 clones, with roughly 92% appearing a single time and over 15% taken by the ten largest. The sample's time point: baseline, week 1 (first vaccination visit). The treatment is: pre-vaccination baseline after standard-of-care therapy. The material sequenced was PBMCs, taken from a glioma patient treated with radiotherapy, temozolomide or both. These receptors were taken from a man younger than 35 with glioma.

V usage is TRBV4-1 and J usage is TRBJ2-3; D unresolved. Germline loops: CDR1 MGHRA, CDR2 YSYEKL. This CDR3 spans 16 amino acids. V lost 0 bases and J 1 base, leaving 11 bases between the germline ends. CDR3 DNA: TGCGCCAGCAGCCAAGAGTTTCTAGGCGGCACAGATACGCAGTATTTT. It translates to CASSQEFLGGTDTQYF.

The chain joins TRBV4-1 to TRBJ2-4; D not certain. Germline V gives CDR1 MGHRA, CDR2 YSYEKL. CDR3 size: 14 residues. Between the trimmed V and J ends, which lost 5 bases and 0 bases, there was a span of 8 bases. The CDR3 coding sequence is TGCGCCAGCAGCGATTGGGGAGCCAAAAACATTCAGTACTTC. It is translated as CASSDWGAKNIQYF.

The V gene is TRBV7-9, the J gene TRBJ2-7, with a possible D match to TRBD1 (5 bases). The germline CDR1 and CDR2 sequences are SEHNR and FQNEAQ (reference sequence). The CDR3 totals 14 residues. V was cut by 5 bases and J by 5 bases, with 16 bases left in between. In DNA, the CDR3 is TGTGCCAGCAGCCAGTCAGGGTCTTTCGACGAGCAGTACTTC. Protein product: CASSQSGSFDEQYF.

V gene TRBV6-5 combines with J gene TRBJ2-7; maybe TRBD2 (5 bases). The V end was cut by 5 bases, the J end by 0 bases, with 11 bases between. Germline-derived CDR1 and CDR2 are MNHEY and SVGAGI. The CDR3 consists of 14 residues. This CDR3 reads CASSPGIYSYEQYF. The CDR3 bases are TGTGCCAGCAGTCCCGGGATTTACTCCTACGAGCAGTACTTC.

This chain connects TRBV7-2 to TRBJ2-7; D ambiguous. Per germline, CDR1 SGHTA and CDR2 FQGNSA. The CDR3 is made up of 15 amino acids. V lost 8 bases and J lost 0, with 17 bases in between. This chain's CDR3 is CASAQEGSYSYEQYF. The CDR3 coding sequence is TGTGCCAGCGCCCAGGAAGGCAGTTACTCCTACGAGCAGTACTTC.

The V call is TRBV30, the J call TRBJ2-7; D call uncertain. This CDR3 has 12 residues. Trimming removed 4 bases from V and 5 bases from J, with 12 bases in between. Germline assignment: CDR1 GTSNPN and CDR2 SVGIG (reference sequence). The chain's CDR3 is CAWNFGRNEQYF. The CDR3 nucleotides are TGTGCCTGGAATTTCGGCAGGAACGAGCAGTACTTC.

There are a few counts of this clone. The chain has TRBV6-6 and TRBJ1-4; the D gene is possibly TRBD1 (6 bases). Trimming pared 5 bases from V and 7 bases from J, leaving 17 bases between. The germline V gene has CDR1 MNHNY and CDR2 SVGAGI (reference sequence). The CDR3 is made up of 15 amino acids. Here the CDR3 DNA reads TGTGCCAGCAGTGCCCCCCCGGACAGTAGTGAAAAACTGTTTTTT. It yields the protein CASSAPPDSSEKLFF.

The CDR3 is CASSHGWGETGRKLFF. As DNA, the CDR3 is TGCGCCAGCAGCCATGGATGGGGGGAAACCGGTCGAAAACTGTTTTTT. The rearrangement joins TRBV4-3 to TRBJ1-4, with D maybe TRBD1 (5 bases). CDR1 is LGHNA and CDR2 is YSLEER in the germline V gene. Trimming removed 3 bases at V and 10 bases at J, with 21 bases between. This CDR3 is built from 16 residues.

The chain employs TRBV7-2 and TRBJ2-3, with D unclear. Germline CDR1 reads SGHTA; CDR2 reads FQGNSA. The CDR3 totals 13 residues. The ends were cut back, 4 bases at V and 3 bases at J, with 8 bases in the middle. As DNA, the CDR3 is TGTGCCAGCAGCTCATCGAAAACAGATACGCAGTATTTT. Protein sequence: CASSSSKTDTQYF.

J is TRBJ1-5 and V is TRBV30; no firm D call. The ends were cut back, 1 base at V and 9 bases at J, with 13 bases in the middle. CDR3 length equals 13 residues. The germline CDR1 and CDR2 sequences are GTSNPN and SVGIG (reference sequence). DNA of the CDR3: TGTGCCTGGAGTGCCGGCCCCGTTTCGCCCCAGCATTTT. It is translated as CAWSAGPVSPQHF.

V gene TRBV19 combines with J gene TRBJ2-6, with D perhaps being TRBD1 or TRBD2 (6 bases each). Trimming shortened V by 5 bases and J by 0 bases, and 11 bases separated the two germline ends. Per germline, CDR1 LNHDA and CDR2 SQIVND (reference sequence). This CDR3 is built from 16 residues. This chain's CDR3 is CASSEGGFSGANVLTF. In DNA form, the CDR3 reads TGTGCCAGTAGTGAAGGGGGGTTCTCTGGGGCCAACGTCCTGACTTTC. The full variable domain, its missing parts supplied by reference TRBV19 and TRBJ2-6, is DGGITQSPKYLFRKEGQNVTLSCEQNLNHDAMYWYRQDPGQGLRLIYYSQIVNDFQKGDIAEGYSVSREKKESFPLTVTSAQKNPTAFYLCASSEGGFSGANVLTFGAGSRLTVL.

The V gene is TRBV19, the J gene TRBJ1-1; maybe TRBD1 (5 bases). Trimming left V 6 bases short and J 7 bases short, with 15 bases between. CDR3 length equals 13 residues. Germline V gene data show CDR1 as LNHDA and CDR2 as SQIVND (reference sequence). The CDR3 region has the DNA TGTGCCAGTAGGGATCCGGGACTGGATGAAGCTTTCTTT. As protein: CASRDPGLDEAFF.

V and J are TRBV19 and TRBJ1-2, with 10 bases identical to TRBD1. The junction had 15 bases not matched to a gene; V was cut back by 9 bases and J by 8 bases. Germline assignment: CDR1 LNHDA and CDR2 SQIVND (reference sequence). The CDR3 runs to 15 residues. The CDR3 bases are TGTGCCAGCACCACACCGGGACAGGGGACGAAAGGCTACACCTTC. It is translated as CASTTPGQGTKGYTF.

The CDR3 protein is CASSPAIGTGNTEAFF. Written as DNA, the CDR3 is TGTGCCAGCAGCCCCGCCATCGGGACGGGGAACACTGAAGCTTTCTTT. The chain joins TRBV11-1 to TRBJ1-1; the D gene is possibly TRBD1 (5 bases). Germline CDR1 and CDR2: SGHAT and FQDESV (reference sequence). V shed 5 bases and J shed 1 base, with 17 bases lying between them. There are 16 residues in the CDR3.

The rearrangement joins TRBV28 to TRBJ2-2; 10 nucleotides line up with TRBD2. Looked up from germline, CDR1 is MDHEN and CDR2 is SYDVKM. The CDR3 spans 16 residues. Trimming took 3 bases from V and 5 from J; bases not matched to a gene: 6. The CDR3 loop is CASSFLAGEGTGELFF. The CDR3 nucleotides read TGTGCCAGCAGTTTCCTAGCGGGAGAGGGGACCGGGGAGCTGTTTTTT.

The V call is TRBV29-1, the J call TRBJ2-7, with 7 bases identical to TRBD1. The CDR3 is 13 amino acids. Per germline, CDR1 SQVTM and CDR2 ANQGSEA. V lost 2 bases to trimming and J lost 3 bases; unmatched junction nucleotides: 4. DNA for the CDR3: TGCAGCGTTGAACCCTGGACAGGCTACGAGCAGTACTTC. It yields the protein CSVEPWTGYEQYF.

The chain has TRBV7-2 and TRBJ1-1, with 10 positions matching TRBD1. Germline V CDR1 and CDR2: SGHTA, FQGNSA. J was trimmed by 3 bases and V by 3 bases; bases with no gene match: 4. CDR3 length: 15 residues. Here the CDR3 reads CASSFPGTGDTEAFF. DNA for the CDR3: TGTGCCAGCAGCTTCCCCGGGACAGGGGACACTGAAGCTTTCTTT.

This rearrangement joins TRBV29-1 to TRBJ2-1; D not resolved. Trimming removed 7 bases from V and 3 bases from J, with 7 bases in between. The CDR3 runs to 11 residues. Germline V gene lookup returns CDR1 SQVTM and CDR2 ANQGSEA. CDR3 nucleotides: TGCAGCGCGAACAGCTACAATGAGCAGTTCTTC. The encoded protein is CSANSYNEQFF.

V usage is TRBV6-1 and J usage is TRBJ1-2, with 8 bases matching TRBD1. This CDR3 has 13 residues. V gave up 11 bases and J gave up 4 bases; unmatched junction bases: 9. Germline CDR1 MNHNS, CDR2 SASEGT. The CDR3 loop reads CALRGTGGYGYTF. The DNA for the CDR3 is TGTGCCCTCCGCGGAACAGGGGGCTATGGCTACACCTTC.

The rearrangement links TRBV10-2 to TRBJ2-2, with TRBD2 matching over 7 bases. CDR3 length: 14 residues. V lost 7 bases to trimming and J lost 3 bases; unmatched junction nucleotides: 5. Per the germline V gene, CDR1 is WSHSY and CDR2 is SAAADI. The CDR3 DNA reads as TGCGCCAGCACTTCTAGCGGTTACACCGGGGAGCTGTTTTTT. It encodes CASTSSGYTGELFF.

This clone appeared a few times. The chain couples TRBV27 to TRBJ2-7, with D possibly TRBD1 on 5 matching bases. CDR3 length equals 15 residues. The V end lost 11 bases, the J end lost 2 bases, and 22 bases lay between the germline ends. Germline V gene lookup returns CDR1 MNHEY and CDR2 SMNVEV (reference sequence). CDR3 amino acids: CARRAGPPPAYEQYF. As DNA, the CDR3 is TGTGCCCGAAGGGCAGGGCCCCCCCCCGCCTACGAGCAGTACTTC.

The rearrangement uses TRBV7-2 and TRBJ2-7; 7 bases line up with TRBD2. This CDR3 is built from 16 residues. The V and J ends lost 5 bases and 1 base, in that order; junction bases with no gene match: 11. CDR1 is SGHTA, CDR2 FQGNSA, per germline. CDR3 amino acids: CASSPRLAGGSYEQYF. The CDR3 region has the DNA TGTGCCAGCAGCCCTAGACTAGCTGGGGGGTCCTACGAGCAGTACTTC.

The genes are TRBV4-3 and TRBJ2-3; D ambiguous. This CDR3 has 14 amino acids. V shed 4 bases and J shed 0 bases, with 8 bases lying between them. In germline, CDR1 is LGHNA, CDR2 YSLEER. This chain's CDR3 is CASSREASTDTQYF. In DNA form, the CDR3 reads TGCGCCAGCAGCCGAGAGGCTAGCACAGATACGCAGTATTTT.

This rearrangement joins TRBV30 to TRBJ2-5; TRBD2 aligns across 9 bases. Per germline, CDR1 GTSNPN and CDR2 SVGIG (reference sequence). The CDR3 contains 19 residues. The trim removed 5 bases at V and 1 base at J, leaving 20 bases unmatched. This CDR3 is CAWEVNGREGQAPQETQYF. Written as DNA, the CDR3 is TGTGCCTGGGAGGTGAACGGGCGGGAGGGCCAAGCCCCCCAAGAGACCCAGTACTTC. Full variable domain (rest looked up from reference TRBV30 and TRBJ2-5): SQTIHQWPATLVQPVGSPLSLECTVEGTSNPNLYWYRQAAGRGLQLLFYSVGIGQISSEVPQNLSASRPQDRQFILSSKKLLLSDSGFYLCAWEVNGREGQAPQETQYFGPGTRLLVL.

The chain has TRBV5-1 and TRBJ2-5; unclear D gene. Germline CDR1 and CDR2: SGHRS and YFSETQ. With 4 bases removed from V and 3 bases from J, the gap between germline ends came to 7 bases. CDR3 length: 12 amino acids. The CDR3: CASSGVEETQYF. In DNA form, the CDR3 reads TGCGCCAGCAGCGGGGTGGAAGAGACCCAGTACTTC.

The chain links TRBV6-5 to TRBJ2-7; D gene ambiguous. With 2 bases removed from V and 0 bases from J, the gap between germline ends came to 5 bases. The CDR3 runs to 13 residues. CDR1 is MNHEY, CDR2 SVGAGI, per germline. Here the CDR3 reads CASSYADSYEQYF. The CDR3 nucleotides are TGTGCCAGCAGTTACGCGGACTCCTACGAGCAGTACTTC.

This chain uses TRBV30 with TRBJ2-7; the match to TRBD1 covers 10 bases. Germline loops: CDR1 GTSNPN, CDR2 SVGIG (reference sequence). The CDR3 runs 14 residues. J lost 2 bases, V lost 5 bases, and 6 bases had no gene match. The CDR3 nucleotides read TGTGCCTGGGGGTCCGGACAGGGGGCCTACGAGCAGTACTTC. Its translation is CAWGSGQGAYEQYF.

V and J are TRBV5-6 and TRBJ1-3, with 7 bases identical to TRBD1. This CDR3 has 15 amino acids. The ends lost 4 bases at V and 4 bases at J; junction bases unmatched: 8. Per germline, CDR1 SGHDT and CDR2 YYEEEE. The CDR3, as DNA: TGTGCCAGCAGCCCACAGGGGTTTGGGGGAAACACCATATATTTT. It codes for CASSPQGFGGNTIYF.

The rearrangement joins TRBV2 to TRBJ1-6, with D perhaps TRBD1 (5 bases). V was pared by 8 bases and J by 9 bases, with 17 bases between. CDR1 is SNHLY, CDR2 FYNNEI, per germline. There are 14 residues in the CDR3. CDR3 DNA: TGTGCCAGCCTGACAGAGCCGGAAGGTTCACCCCTCCACTTT. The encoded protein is CASLTEPEGSPLHF.

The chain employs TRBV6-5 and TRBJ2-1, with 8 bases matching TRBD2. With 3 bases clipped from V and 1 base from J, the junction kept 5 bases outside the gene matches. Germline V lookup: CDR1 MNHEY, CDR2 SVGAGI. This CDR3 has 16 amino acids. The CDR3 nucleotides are TGTGCCAGCAGTTATCTGCGGGGGGTTTCCTACAATGAGCAGTTCTTC. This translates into CASSYLRGVSYNEQFF.

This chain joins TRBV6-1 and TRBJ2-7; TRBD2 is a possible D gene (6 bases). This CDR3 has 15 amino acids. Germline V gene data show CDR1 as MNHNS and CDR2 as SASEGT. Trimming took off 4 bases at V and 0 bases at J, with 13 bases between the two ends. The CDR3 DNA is TGTGCCAGCAGTGGGCGGGCTAGCGTCTCCTACGAGCAGTACTTC. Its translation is CASSGRASVSYEQYF.

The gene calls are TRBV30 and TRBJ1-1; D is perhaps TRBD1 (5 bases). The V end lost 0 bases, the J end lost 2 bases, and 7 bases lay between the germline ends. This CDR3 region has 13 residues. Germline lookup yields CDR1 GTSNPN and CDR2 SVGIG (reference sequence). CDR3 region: CAWSVQENTEAFF. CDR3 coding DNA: TGTGCCTGGAGTGTACAGGAAAACACTGAAGCTTTCTTT.